These 22 T cell receptor beta chains were all obtained from the same sample, sequenced in a study of blood T cell repertoires in COVID-19. The data were produced by immunoSEQ multiplex PCR, yet TCRdb's version contains in-frame clones alone and is incomplete. The sample carries approximately 270,000 clones, approximately 85% recorded once. The sequencing sample was made of PBMCs or T cells enriched from blood (not recorded which). The source of these receptors is a young woman who had recovered from COVID-19.

V gene TRBV10-3 combines with J gene TRBJ1-3; D not certain. The germline gives CDR1 ENHRY, CDR2 SYGVKD. The ends were cut back, 0 bases at V and 0 bases at J, with 18 bases in the middle. The CDR3 length is 19 residues. CDR3 amino acids: CAISESSGWETYSGNTIYF. CDR3 DNA: TGTGCCATCAGTGAGTCGAGTGGTTGGGAGACCTACTCTGGAAACACCATATATTTT.

The chain's CDR3 is CASSQELGTSGGPEGETDTQYF. CDR3 DNA: TGTGCCAGCAGCCAAGAACTAGGGACTAGCGGGGGACCAGAAGGGGAGACAGATACGCAGTATTTT. The chain recombines TRBV4-2 with TRBJ2-3, with 14 bases aligning to TRBD2. CDR3 length: 22 amino acids. With 0 bases clipped from V and 3 bases from J, the junction kept 17 bases outside the gene matches. In germline, CDR1 is LGHNA, CDR2 YNFKEQ.

The chain is built from TRBV5-6 and TRBJ1-1; TRBD1 might be the D (5 bases). CDR3 length: 13 residues. V lost 7 bases and J 2 bases, leaving 12 bases between the germline ends. Germline V gives CDR1 SGHDT, CDR2 YYEEEE. Here the CDR3 DNA reads TGTGCCAGCTCCTTGGGGCACAACACTGAAGCTTTCTTT. Amino acids: CASSLGHNTEAFF.

The chain carries TRBV28 and TRBJ2-7; D is unresolved. The CDR3 length is 13 residues. CDR1 and CDR2 from the germline V gene are MDHEN and SYDVKM. V shed 6 bases and J shed 1 base, with 10 bases lying between them. The CDR3 loop reads CASSYARSYEQYF. The CDR3 DNA is TGTGCCAGCAGCTATGCCCGTTCCTACGAGCAGTACTTC.

The CDR3 loop reads CASSGGQGKNQPQHF. The DNA of the CDR3 is TGTGCCAGCAGTGGTGGACAGGGAAAAAATCAGCCCCAGCATTTT. V usage is TRBV25-1 and J usage is TRBJ1-5, with 8 bases matching TRBD1. Germline-derived CDR1 and CDR2 are MGHDK and SYGVNS. The CDR3 consists of 15 residues. J was trimmed by 4 bases and V by 4 bases; bases with no gene match: 6. The whole variable domain, filled in from reference TRBV25-1 and TRBJ1-5, reads EADIYQTPRYLVIGTGKKITLECSQTMGHDKMYWYQQDPGMELHLIHYSYGVNSTEKGDLSSESTVSRIRTEHFPLTLESARPSHTSQYLCASSGGQGKNQPQHFGDGTRLSIL.

V and J are TRBV6-1 and TRBJ2-7; 7 nucleotides match TRBD1. The CDR3 consists of 14 residues. Per the germline V gene, CDR1 is MNHNS and CDR2 is SASEGT. V dropped 0 bases and J dropped 4; count of bases not matched to a gene: 3. The CDR3 loop reads CASSEAGRGYEQYF. The CDR3 DNA is TGTGCCAGCAGTGAAGCGGGCAGGGGGTACGAGCAGTACTTC.

This clone was counted a few times. The genes are TRBV13 and TRBJ2-2; 9 nucleotides line up with TRBD1. Germline CDR1 and CDR2: PRHDT and FYEKMQ (reference sequence). The CDR3 runs 16 residues. V shed 8 bases and J 0 bases; nucleotides not matched to a gene: 7. The CDR3 loop is CASLTGGRSNTGELFF. CDR3 DNA: TGTGCCAGCTTGACAGGGGGACGTTCGAACACCGGGGAGCTGTTTTTT.

This clone was found a few times. The rearrangement links TRBV21-1 to TRBJ2-6; the table names TRBD1, a call not compared with the DNA. TRBV21-1 is shown as a pseudogene. The CDR3 length is 15 residues. CDR3 in DNA: TGTGCCAGCAGCAACGTCCAGTCTGGGGCCAACGTCCTGACTTTC. The encoded protein is CASSNVQSGANVLTF.

The CDR3 loop reads CASSFVTDVRGLYEQYF. The DNA for the CDR3 is TGTGCCAGCAGTTTTGTTACAGACGTTAGGGGTCTCTACGAGCAGTACTTC. The chain joins TRBV28 to TRBJ2-7, with a tentative D call TRBD1 (5 bases). V was pared by 3 bases and J by 3 bases, with 21 bases between. CDR1 and CDR2 from the germline V gene are MDHEN and SYDVKM. The CDR3 sequence is 17 residues long.

This clone was recorded a few times. The V gene is TRBV28, the J gene TRBJ1-2, with D perhaps TRBD1 (5 bases). The CDR3 contains 13 residues. V was pared by 4 bases and J by 7 bases, with 13 bases between. CDR1 and CDR2 from the germline V gene are MDHEN and SYDVKM. CDR3 region: CASSSGPQGGYTF. In DNA form, the CDR3 reads TGTGCCAGCAGTTCCGGTCCCCAGGGTGGCTACACCTTC.

The chain couples TRBV9 to TRBJ1-2, with TRBD1 as a possible D gene (6 bases). Germline-derived CDR1 and CDR2 are SGDLS and YYNGEE. Trimming shortened V by 0 bases and J by 4 bases, and 16 bases separated the two germline ends. CDR3 length equals 16 residues. Written as DNA, the CDR3 is TGTGCCAGCAGCGTAGCTGGGGGCCCGGACCGCTATGGCTACACCTTC. It encodes CASSVAGGPDRYGYTF.

V usage is TRBV13 and J usage is TRBJ2-5; D ambiguous. CDR1 PRHDT and CDR2 FYEKMQ come from the germline V gene (reference sequence). V was pared by 5 bases and J by 5 bases, with 18 bases between. This CDR3 comprises 15 residues. Here the CDR3 DNA reads TGTGCCAGCAGCCCTGGCCAGCGCCCAGAGGAGACCCAGTACTTC. The encoded protein is CASSPGQRPEETQYF.

This chain connects TRBV13 to TRBJ1-1; 11 nucleotides agree with TRBD1. The CDR3 has 15 residues. V dropped 1 base and J dropped 11; count of bases not matched to a gene: 9. Germline CDR1 PRHDT, CDR2 FYEKMQ (reference sequence). The CDR3 DNA follows: TGTGCCAGCAGCTTAGTTAGGACAGGGGGCTTTGAGGCTTTCTTT. Protein sequence: CASSLVRTGGFEAFF.

V gene TRBV11-2 combines with J gene TRBJ1-1; perhaps TRBD1 as D (6 bases). V lost 3 bases, J lost 7 bases, and 9 bases lay in between. The CDR3 has 12 residues. Germline V CDR1 and CDR2: SGHAT, FQNNGV. CDR3 protein: CASSLDSFEAFF. The CDR3, as DNA: TGTGCCAGCAGCTTGGACAGCTTTGAAGCTTTCTTT.

The sample holds one count of this clone. This chain uses TRBV30 with TRBJ1-5; 10 bases are shared with TRBD1. Germline CDR1 reads GTSNPN; CDR2 reads SVGIG (reference sequence). Trimming cost V 5 bases and J 1 base; bases outside gene matches: 5. The CDR3 is 15 residues long. CDR3 loop: CAWGRTGGSNQPQHF. In DNA form, the CDR3 reads TGTGCCTGGGGTCGGACAGGGGGAAGCAATCAGCCCCAGCATTTT.

The chain is built from TRBV7-3 and TRBJ1-1, with 7 bases lining up with TRBD1. Germline V lookup: CDR1 SGHTA, CDR2 FQGTGA. This CDR3 is 13 amino acids long. V shed 3 bases, J shed 4 bases, and the junction held 2 bases outside the gene matches. The CDR3 loop is CASSFRGPTEAFF. CDR3 DNA: TGTGCCAGCAGCTTTAGGGGGCCCACTGAAGCTTTCTTT.

This chain connects TRBV7-2 to TRBJ2-7; 7 bases fit TRBD2. CDR3 size: 15 residues. CDR1 is SGHTA and CDR2 is FQGNSA in the germline V gene. The V gene end was trimmed by 1 base and the J gene end by 0 bases; junction bases not matched to a gene: 3. The CDR3 sequence: CASSLVAGDSYEQYF. CDR3 sequence (DNA): TGTGCCAGCAGCTTAGTTGCGGGGGACTCCTACGAGCAGTACTTC.

This rearrangement joins TRBV28 to TRBJ1-5, with D tentatively TRBD1 (5 bases). The germline CDR1 and CDR2 sequences are MDHEN and SYDVKM. CDR3 size: 16 residues. V lost 7 bases to trimming and J lost 2 bases, with 18 bases between them. CDR3 DNA sequence: TGTGCCAGCAAGGGCGGGACCTCTCGGGGCAATCAGCCCCAGCATTTT. Translating it yields CASKGGTSRGNQPQHF. The full variable domain, with the rest looked up from reference TRBV28 and TRBJ1-5, is DVKVTQSSRYLVKRTGEKVFLECVQDMDHENMFWYRQDPGLGLRLIYFSYDVKMKEKGDIPEGYSVSREKKERFSLILESASTNQTSMYLCASKGGTSRGNQPQHFGDGTRLSIL.

The rearrangement links TRBV4-2 to TRBJ1-5, with 8 nucleotides matching TRBD1. With 0 bases clipped from V and 0 bases from J, the junction kept 10 bases outside the gene matches. The germline V gene has CDR1 LGHNA and CDR2 YNFKEQ. The length of the CDR3 is 19 residues. CDR3 DNA: TGTGCCAGCAGCCAAGACTTGGGGACAGGTGAATATAGCAATCAGCCCCAGCATTTT. Its translation: CASSQDLGTGEYSNQPQHF.

V and J are TRBV3-1 (or the pseudogene TRBV3-2) and TRBJ2-1; 9 bases are a match to TRBD2. The CDR3 runs 16 residues. Germline lookup yields CDR1 LGHDT and CDR2 YNNKEL (reference sequence). V dropped 1 base and J dropped 5; count of bases not matched to a gene: 6. CDR3 nucleotides: TGTGCCAGCAGCCAAGCCGGGACTAGCTTGCACAATGAGCAGTTCTTC. Protein product: CASSQAGTSLHNEQFF.

The chain links TRBV5-1 to TRBJ1-2, with a possible D match to TRBD1 (5 bases). This CDR3 has 13 amino acids. CDR1 SGHRS and CDR2 YFSETQ come from the germline V gene. V lost 1 base to trimming and J lost 7 bases, with 11 bases between them. CDR3 nucleotides: TGCGCCAGCAGCTTGAAAGGGGAAATTGGCTACACCTTC. Protein product: CASSLKGEIGYTF.

The rearrangement links TRBV2 to TRBJ2-3; a possible D gene is TRBD2 (5 bases). Per germline, CDR1 SNHLY and CDR2 FYNNEI. The CDR3 sequence is 16 residues long. V lost 8 bases, J lost 7 bases, and 25 bases lay in between. The CDR3 nucleotides read TGTGCCAGCCCGGAAAAAACGGGATCCACGGGCAATACGCAGTATTTT. Amino acid sequence: CASPEKTGSTGNTQYF.